These 6 T cell receptor beta chains were all obtained from the same sample, sequenced in a study of T-cell memory formation after mild COVID-19. One entry per CDR3 protein results from TCRdb running MiXCR on the 5' RACE reads. Among around 420,000 distinct CDR3 sequences listed, roughly 24% were seen once. Sequenced material: PBMCs or a T cell subset sorted from them (not recorded which). These receptor sequences come from an adult woman who had mild COVID-19 (a few samples of this study predate the infection). Cell type and time point are not known.

This clonotype turned up a few times. This chain uses TRBV4-2 with TRBJ2-2; D not resolved. V lost 3 bases, J lost 3 bases, and 11 bases lay in between. The CDR3 sequence is 15 residues long. The germline V gene encodes CDR1 LGHNA and CDR2 YNFKEQ. The CDR3 spells CASSQAYSDTGELFF. In DNA, the CDR3 is TGTGCCAGCAGCCAGGCTTATTCGGACACCGGGGAGCTGTTTTTT.

This clonotype was observed a few times. The chain has TRBV2 and TRBJ2-6; 9 bases match TRBD1. V lost 6 bases to trimming and J lost 0 bases; unmatched junction nucleotides: 3. The length of the CDR3 is 16 residues. CDR1 and CDR2 (germline): SNHLY, FYNNEI. CDR3 protein: CASRDRGSSGANVLTF. For the CDR3, the DNA is TGTGCCAGCAGAGACAGGGGGAGCTCTGGGGCCAACGTCCTGACTTTC.

The chain couples TRBV29-1 to TRBJ2-5; TRBD2 aligns across 12 bases. Germline-derived CDR1 and CDR2 are SQVTM and ANQGSEA. The CDR3 extends over 17 amino acids. J gave up 4 bases and V 0 bases, and 9 bases lay outside the gene matches. In DNA form, the CDR3 reads TGCAGCGTTGAAGACCCGGTGACTAGCGGGAGTGTAGAGACCCAGTACTTC. Amino acid sequence: CSVEDPVTSGSVETQYF.

This clonotype turned up a few times. V usage is TRBV24-1 and J usage is TRBJ2-1; 8 bases are a match to TRBD1. J gave up 7 bases and V 3 bases, and 7 bases lay outside the gene matches. This CDR3 spans 15 amino acids. Per the germline V gene, CDR1 is KGHDR and CDR2 is SFDVKD. The CDR3 loop is CATSDPDRVLNEQFF. The CDR3 DNA sequence: TGTGCCACCAGTGATCCGGACAGGGTTTTAAATGAGCAGTTCTTC.

The chain has TRBV20-1 and TRBJ2-7, with TRBD1 matching 9 bases. J lost 4 bases, V lost 3 bases, and 7 bases had no gene match. Per the germline V gene, CDR1 is DFQATT and CDR2 is SNEGSKA (reference sequence). This CDR3 spans 14 amino acids. As DNA, the CDR3 is TGCAGTGCTAGGCCGGGACAGGGCCTTTACGAGCAGTACTTC. It codes for CSARPGQGLYEQYF.

The genes are TRBV7-2 and TRBJ2-7; 10 nucleotides align to TRBD2. V gave up 1 base and J gave up 8 bases; unmatched junction bases: 8. CDR1 is SGHTA and CDR2 is FQGNSA in the germline V gene. CDR3 length equals 15 residues. The CDR3 sequence is CASSLEGSGRFQQYF. The CDR3 bases are TGTGCCAGCAGCTTAGAGGGTAGCGGGAGGTTCCAGCAGTACTTC.